The clone carrying this T cell receptor beta chain was picked up a small number of times. The target antigen is unknown. The donors were all Caucasian adults (living in Nashville, Tennessee). This sample is drawn from a study of shared clonotypes between healthy human individuals. Study-wide results and limits: Compared with memory subsets, naive subsets generally had larger estimated richness. Sorted-subset sequencing was shown by rarefaction to be incomplete despite large depth.

V was clipped by 0 bases and J by 6 bases, with 1 base between them. The CDR3 length is 11 residues. CDR1 SGHNT and CDR2 YYREEE come from the germline V gene (reference sequence). Using immunoSEQ multiplex PCR, the repertoire was profiled, and TCRdb retains in-frame clones only, with some absent. Of 2 million to 3 million clones in the sample, approximately 93% were seen once. This sequence originates from a man aged 18 to 30 in good health. Some clones in this sample may be carry-over from other donors' samples. This chain links TRBV5-4 with TRBJ2-1; D not certain. Sequences were obtained from naive CD4+ T cells from PBMCs. As for subset: CD45RA+ positively selected. DNA for the CDR3: TGTGCCAGCAGCTTGGCCAATGAGCAGTTCTTC. It specifies CASSLANEQFF.